This T cell receptor (beta chain) was identified during a study of response to subunit inactivated influenza vaccine. This clonotype came up a few times. The V end lost 2 bases, the J end lost 12 bases, and 21 bases lay between the germline ends. From germline, CDR1 is SGHTS and CDR2 YDEGEE. This CDR3 spans 15 amino acids. TCRdb reprocessed the RT-PCR reads via MiXCR and lists one record per CDR3 protein. The table includes about 170,000 distinct CDR3 sequences, about an eighth detected once. Separately, the same data were catalogued under a study of T cells expressing NK-cell markers. From that paper: TCR beta cDNA was made by 5'RACE template switching with UMIs.

Sequences were derived from CD8+ T cells sorted from PBMCs, sampled less than 13 days after vaccination. The receptor's source is a man aged 45-65 years who received an inactivated influenza vaccine. The genes are TRBV5-8 and TRBJ2-1; TRBD2 might be the D (6 bases). CDR3 nucleotides: TGTGCCAGCAGCTTCCGGGCCCCCCTCACCGGGGGGCAGTTCTTC. This translates into CASSFRAPLTGGQFF.